This is a list of T cell receptor beta chains from one sample in a study of T cell responses to AZD1222 COVID-19 vaccine. Here immunoSEQ multiplex PCR was the method, and the copy in TCRdb shows in-frame clones only, minus some. Altogether over 100,000 clones are present, roughly 84% being singletons, with the ten largest covering approximately 19%. This specimen consisted of peripheral blood, obtained on day 0 of AZD1222 vaccination. These TCRs come from an adult in good health. Both conserved end residues are part of each CDR3. A D gene is named only where the DNA matches it firmly. The size field is filled for only some rows; it gives once, few, many or a size class.

j_call	clone_size	d_call	v_call	cdr3_aa	cdr3_nt
TRBJ2-5	NA	NA	TRBV5-1	CASSLGGGQETQYF	TGCGCCAGCAGCTTGGGGGGAGGTCAAGAGACCCAGTACTTC
TRBJ2-3	NA	NA	TRBV12-3/TRBV12-4	CASSPVTDTQYF	TGTGCCAGCAGCCCCGTGACAGATACGCAGTATTTT
TRBJ1-5	once	NA	TRBV6-1	CASSETRGDQPQHF	TGTGCCAGCAGTGAAACGCGGGGGGATCAGCCCCAGCATTTT
TRBJ2-7	NA	TRBD2	TRBV30	CAWSATSAYEQYF	TGTGCCTGGAGTGCGACTAGCGCCTACGAGCAGTACTTC
TRBJ2-3	NA	NA	TRBV9	CASSGLAGAPGDTQYF	TGTGCCAGCAGCGGTCTGGCGGGGGCCCCGGGGGATACGCAGTATTTT
TRBJ2-3	NA	NA	TRBV9	CASSVGFGADTQYF	TGTGCCAGCAGCGTAGGGTTTGGCGCAGATACGCAGTATTTT
TRBJ2-7	NA	NA	TRBV11-1	CASSLPGGGSYEQYF	TGTGCCAGCAGCCTCCCAGGGGGGGGGTCCTACGAGCAGTACTTC
TRBJ2-1	NA	TRBD1	TRBV4-2	CASTKVGTGQDEQFF	TGTGCCAGCACCAAAGTGGGGACAGGTCAGGATGAGCAGTTCTTC
TRBJ2-7	NA	NA	TRBV6-1	CASSLREPNYEQYF	TGTGCCAGCAGCCTTCGGGAGCCAAACTACGAGCAGTACTTC
TRBJ2-5	NA	NA	TRBV9	CASSSRGMAQYF	TGTGCCAGCAGCTCGAGGGGGATGGCCCAGTACTTC
TRBJ1-1	NA	NA	TRBV12-2	CASRQQGARTEAFF	TGTGCAAGTCGCCAGCAGGGGGCGCGCACTGAAGCTTTCTTT
TRBJ2-5	once	TRBD1	TRBV27	CASSPTGGVKTQYF	TGTGCCAGCAGTCCCACAGGGGGCGTCAAGACCCAGTACTTC
TRBJ2-7	once	NA	TRBV6-2/TRBV6-3	CASSPLYEQYF	TGTGCCAGCAGTCCACTCTACGAGCAGTACTTC
TRBJ1-2	NA	TRBD1	TRBV9	CASSPGQGNYGYTF	TGTGCCAGCAGCCCTGGACAGGGGAACTATGGCTACACCTTC
TRBJ1-2	NA	NA	TRBV7-8	CASSLGAQNYGYTF	TGTGCCAGCAGCTTAGGTGCACAGAACTATGGCTACACCTTC
TRBJ2-1	few	TRBD2	TRBV10-3	CAISGAGIVAGDLTYNEQFF	TGTGCCATCAGTGGTGCCGGAATTGTCGCGGGAGACCTTACCTACAATGAGCAGTTCTTC
TRBJ2-2	few	NA	TRBV3-1/TRBV3-2	CASSHLKGELFF	TGTGCCAGCAGCCATTTGAAGGGGGAGCTGTTTTTT
TRBJ1-1	NA	TRBD1	TRBV29-1	CSGQGALAEAFF	TGCAGCGGGCAGGGGGCGCTTGCGGAAGCTTTCTTT
TRBJ2-2	NA	TRBD1	TRBV6-5	CASRPTGGFGELFF	TGTGCCAGCAGACCCACAGGGGGATTCGGGGAGCTGTTTTTT
TRBJ1-2	NA	NA	TRBV4-2	CASSQEEGQGRHGYTF	TGTGCCAGCAGCCAAGAGGAGGGGCAGGGCCGGCATGGCTACACCTTC
TRBJ2-3	NA	NA	TRBV5-1	CASSLQASTDTQYF	TGCGCCAGCAGCTTGCAAGCATCCACAGATACGCAGTATTTT
TRBJ1-1	NA	NA	TRBV11-2	CASSPGHITEAFF	TGTGCCAGCAGCCCGGGACATATCACTGAAGCTTTCTTT
TRBJ1-2	NA	NA	TRBV25-1	CASVGDNYGYTF	TGTGCCAGCGTAGGGGACAACTATGGCTACACCTTC
TRBJ1-2	NA	TRBD1	TRBV6-5	CASSPLDRGNHGYTF	TGTGCCAGCAGTCCCCTGGACAGGGGAAACCATGGCTACACCTTC
TRBJ1-1	NA	NA	TRBV30	CAWSGGQVNPGAFF	TGTGCCTGGAGTGGAGGGCAGGTCAACCCTGGAGCTTTCTTT
TRBJ1-1	NA	NA	TRBV6-6	CASSLGPLEAFF	TGTGCCAGCAGTCTCGGACCGTTAGAAGCTTTCTTT
TRBJ1-3	NA	NA	TRBV7-6	CASSLLVSSGNTIYF	TGTGCCAGCAGCTTGCTCGTGAGCTCTGGAAACACCATATATTTT
TRBJ2-3	NA	TRBD2	TRBV5-1	CASSLGLAGGPDTQYF	TGCGCCAGCAGCTTGGGACTAGCGGGAGGGCCGGATACGCAGTATTTT
TRBJ2-1	once	NA	TRBV10-3	CAISEAGDEQFF	TGTGCCATCAGTGAGGCCGGCGATGAGCAGTTCTTC
TRBJ1-3	NA	NA	TRBV5-6	CASSLIRSSGNTIYF	TGTGCCAGCAGCTTGATCAGGAGTTCTGGAAACACCATATATTTT
TRBJ2-7	NA	NA	TRBV12-3/TRBV12-4	CASSRDTSYEQYF	TGTGCCAGCAGCCGGGACACCTCCTACGAGCAGTACTTC
TRBJ2-5	NA	TRBD1	TRBV5-1	CASSSPGTGTQETQYF	TGCGCCAGCAGCTCTCCCGGGACAGGGACACAAGAGACCCAGTACTTC
TRBJ1-2	NA	NA	TRBV6-5	CASSLVLEANYGYTF	TGTGCCAGCAGCCTAGTCCTAGAGGCTAACTATGGCTACACCTTC
TRBJ2-1	NA	NA	TRBV4-1	CASSQIRDPAYNEQFF	TGCGCCAGCAGCCAAATTAGGGACCCAGCATACAATGAGCAGTTCTTC
TRBJ2-1	NA	NA	TRBV7-2	CASSLTGLSYNEQFF	TGTGCCAGCAGCTTGACGGGACTGTCCTACAATGAGCAGTTCTTC
TRBJ1-1	once	NA	TRBV18	CASSQGVNTEAFF	TGTGCCAGCTCACAGGGGGTGAACACTGAAGCTTTCTTT
TRBJ1-2	NA	NA	TRBV7-9	CASSLSATTNYGYTF	TGTGCCAGCAGCTTATCCGCGACAACTAACTATGGCTACACCTTC
TRBJ2-3	NA	NA	TRBV5-1	CASSLGDRRTDTQYF	TGCGCCAGCAGCTTAGGCGACAGACGCACAGATACGCAGTATTTT
TRBJ2-1	NA	NA	TRBV9	CASSAHLKSAYNEQFF	TGTGCCAGCAGCGCCCATCTTAAGTCTGCCTACAATGAGCAGTTCTTC
TRBJ1-6	NA	NA	TRBV20-1	CSPGEGSPLHF	TGCAGTCCAGGGGAGGGATCACCCCTCCACTTT
TRBJ2-1	NA	NA	TRBV5-8	CASSWGVSEQFF	TGTGCCAGCAGCTGGGGGGTCAGTGAGCAGTTCTTC
TRBJ1-4	NA	TRBD1	TRBV16	CASSQSRTGFEKLFF	TGTGCCAGCAGCCAATCTCGGACAGGGTTTGAAAAACTGTTTTTT
TRBJ1-1	NA	NA	TRBV3-1/TRBV3-2	CASSQEGAGPEAFF	TGTGCCAGCAGCCAAGAAGGGGCTGGGCCGGAAGCTTTCTTT
TRBJ2-1	NA	NA	TRBV15	CATSTGYNEQFF	TGTGCCACCAGCACCGGTTACAATGAGCAGTTCTTC
TRBJ1-2	NA	NA	TRBV30	CAAGAGPNYGYTF	TGTGCCGCGGGGGCAGGCCCTAACTATGGCTACACCTTC
TRBJ2-3	NA	NA	TRBV10-3	CAISESTTASTDTQYF	TGTGCCATCAGTGAGTCGACGACAGCTAGCACAGATACGCAGTATTTT
TRBJ2-3	NA	TRBD2	TRBV18	CASSPLADTDTQYF	TGTGCCAGCTCCCCACTAGCGGACACAGATACGCAGTATTTT
TRBJ1-4	NA	TRBD1	TRBV5-1	CASSLGQGRGTNEKLFF	TGCGCCAGCAGCTTGGGACAGGGGAGGGGGACTAATGAAAAACTGTTTTTT